The 30 T cell receptor beta chains given below trace back to one sample, sequenced in a study of T-cell reconstitution after alpha-beta-depleted transplantation in children. Preparation of the TCRbeta library involved a method that used unique molecular identifiers. TCRdb itself ran the PCR reads through MiXCR, one entry per CDR3 protein. The data show some 550,000 distinct CDR3 sequences, with roughly 18% seen just once and 3.3% held by the top ten. The sample in question was PBMCs from the stem cell graft donor, obtained from the stem cell graft. The source is a human donor who donated a stem cell graft to a child with acute lymphoblastic leukemia.

This clonotype showed up just a few times. V is TRBV5-1 and J is TRBJ2-1; no clear D gene. The germline V and J ends were trimmed by 2 bases and 6 bases, with 12 bases remaining between them. This CDR3 is 14 amino acids long. CDR1 is SGHRS, CDR2 YFSETQ, per germline. CDR3: CASSLSDGSNEQFF. The CDR3 DNA follows: TGCGCCAGCAGCTTATCAGACGGTTCCAATGAGCAGTTCTTC.

The V call is TRBV7-8, the J call TRBJ2-7, with 8 bases matching TRBD2. V dropped 8 bases and J dropped 2; count of bases not matched to a gene: 11. CDR3 size: 15 residues. In germline, CDR1 is SGHVS, CDR2 FQNEAQ. The DNA of the CDR3 is TGTGCCAGCCGTTCTCGAGGCGGGAGGCCCTACGAGCAGTACTTC. Encoded protein: CASRSRGGRPYEQYF.

The V and J genes are TRBV7-2 and TRBJ2-7; 9 nucleotides agree with TRBD2. Germline V gives CDR1 SGHTA, CDR2 FQGNSA. Trimming at V came to 6 bases and at J to 0 bases, leaving 6 bases not matched to a gene. This CDR3 spans 15 amino acids. In DNA form, the CDR3 reads TGTGCCAGCAGTATCCATAGCGGGGGCTCCTACGAGCAGTACTTC. Translation: CASSIHSGGSYEQYF.

This clonotype was counted between two and nine times. This chain connects TRBV27 to TRBJ2-3, with 7 bases aligning to TRBD1. The V gene's germline CDR1 is MNHEY and CDR2 SMNVEV (reference sequence). The CDR3 contains 14 residues. The V segment lost 8 bases and the J segment 2 bases; nucleotides outside the gene matches: 7. CDR3 in DNA: TGTGCCAGCGGAAGGGACAGCCTCACAGATACGCAGTATTTT. Translation gives CASGRDSLTDTQYF.

This clonotype was picked up a small number of times. The V and J genes are TRBV12-3 or TRBV12-4 and TRBJ1-1; D uncertain. The CDR3 is 13 amino acids. V gave up 0 bases and J gave up 8 bases, with 10 bases separating them. The CDR3 protein is CASSLAGGLEAFF. The CDR3 DNA follows: TGTGCCAGCAGTTTAGCGGGTGGTTTAGAAGCTTTCTTT.

This clonotype showed up just a few times. The chain is built from TRBV20-1 and TRBJ2-3; D is ambiguous. Germline V gene data show CDR1 as DFQATT and CDR2 as SNEGSKA (reference sequence). The CDR3 extends over 14 amino acids. Trimming cost V 6 bases and J 3 bases, with 16 bases left between them. The CDR3 loop is CSASPRLGTDTQYF. The CDR3 region has the DNA TGCAGTGCCTCACCCCGACTGGGAACAGATACGCAGTATTTT.

Only one count was recorded for this clonotype. This chain uses TRBV7-9 with TRBJ2-7; 8 bases map to TRBD2. Germline-derived CDR1 and CDR2 are SEHNR and FQNEAQ (reference sequence). This CDR3 is 12 amino acids long. V dropped 9 bases and J dropped 2; count of bases not matched to a gene: 3. CDR3 DNA sequence: TGTGCCAGTGCGGGACTAGCCTACGAGCAGTACTTC. Translated, it gives CASAGLAYEQYF.

The chain joins TRBV9 to TRBJ2-7; possibly TRBD1 or TRBD2 for D (6 bases each). Trimming cost V 2 bases and J 6 bases, with 9 bases left between them. The CDR3 sequence is 12 residues long. Germline lookup yields CDR1 SGDLS and CDR2 YYNGEE. CDR3: CASSVGGREQYF. The CDR3 DNA reads TGTGCCAGCAGCGTTGGGGGGCGCGAGCAGTACTTC.

This clonotype has a count of ten or more. The rearrangement joins TRBV27 to TRBJ2-7; D gene ambiguous. Between the trimmed V and J ends, which lost 5 bases and 2 bases, there was a span of 13 bases. In germline, CDR1 is MNHEY, CDR2 SMNVEV (reference sequence). The CDR3 consists of 14 residues. The CDR3 DNA is TGTGCCAGCAGTCCCCTTGGTGGAGCCTACGAGCAGTACTTC. It codes for CASSPLGGAYEQYF.

This clonotype was picked up many times. At one end the junction does not follow the germline gene, possibly because of a read error. V gene TRBV4-1 combines with J gene TRBJ1-1; no clear D. The length of the CDR3 is 14 residues. Per germline, CDR1 MGHRA and CDR2 YSYEKL. The CDR3 DNA is TGTGCCAGCAGCCAAGATCGTATGAACACTGAAGCTTTCTTT. Protein: CASSQDRMNTEAFF.

The table lists this clonotype with a few counts. This sequence joins TRBV5-6 and TRBJ1-2; 8 nucleotides agree with TRBD1. Losses at the gene ends were 10 bases for V and 4 bases for J; bases not matched to a gene: 15. Germline V lookup: CDR1 SGHDT, CDR2 YYEEEE. The CDR3 extends over 15 amino acids. CDR3 in amino acids: CAFTSGTGLVYGYTF. In nucleotides, the CDR3 is TGTGCCTTCACGTCCGGGACAGGACTTGTCTATGGCTACACCTTC.

This clonotype was observed a few times. The genes are TRBV27 and TRBJ1-2, with a possible D match to TRBD1 (5 bases). V dropped 6 bases and J dropped 4 bases, with 15 bases sitting between them. The CDR3 extends over 14 amino acids. The germline V gene has CDR1 MNHEY and CDR2 SMNVEV (reference sequence). The CDR3 sequence: CASSRNQGFYGYTF. In nucleotides, the CDR3 is TGTGCCAGCAGCCGAAATCAGGGCTTCTATGGCTACACCTTC.

A few counts support this clonotype. The chain joins TRBV20-1 to TRBJ1-1; D remains ambiguous. The CDR3 extends over 14 amino acids. Germline V gene data show CDR1 as DFQATT and CDR2 as SNEGSKA (reference sequence). V was clipped by 1 base and J by 1 base, with 10 bases between them. The DNA of the CDR3 is TGCAGTGCTAGAGCCCGCTCTAAGAACACTGAAGCTTTCTTT. Translation: CSARARSKNTEAFF.

As for this clonotype: The junction departs from the called germline gene at one end, perhaps through a read error. V gene TRBV11-3 combines with J gene TRBJ2-2; 8 bases fit TRBD1. This CDR3 is 16 amino acids long. Germline CDR1 is SGHNT and CDR2 is YENEEA. The DNA for the CDR3 is TGTGCCAGCAGCCGTCAGGGGGCTTCGAACACCGAGGAGCTGTTTTTT. Amino acids: CASSRQGASNTEELFF. Using reference TRBV11-3 and TRBJ2-2 for the parts outside the CDR3, the full variable domain is EAGVVQSPRYKIIEKKQPVAFWCNPISGHNTLYWYLQNLGQGPELLIRYENEEAVDDSQLPKDRFSAERLKGVDSTLKIQPAELGDSAVYLCASSRQGASNTEELFFGEGSRLTVL.

This clonotype was observed a few times. The V and J genes are TRBV30 and TRBJ2-2; no clear D gene. The CDR3 totals 14 residues. Trimming cost V 8 bases and J 4 bases, with 17 bases left between them. The germline V gene encodes CDR1 GTSNPN and CDR2 SVGIG (reference sequence). The CDR3 DNA reads TGTGCCGAATCCCCACTTTTGCGCACCGGGGAGCTGTTTTTT. It codes for CAESPLLRTGELFF.

This clonotype was recorded a few times. This rearrangement joins TRBV20-1 to TRBJ2-6; tentative D call: TRBD2 (6 bases). This CDR3 comprises 16 residues. The germline gives CDR1 DFQATT, CDR2 SNEGSKA (reference sequence). V gave up 3 bases and J gave up 0 bases, with 12 bases separating them. The CDR3 sequence is CSASPLAASGANVLTF. The CDR3 DNA sequence: TGCAGTGCTAGCCCATTAGCGGCCTCTGGGGCCAACGTCCTGACTTTC.

The chain uses TRBV15 and TRBJ1-4; D is uncertain. The CDR3 is 15 residues long. V shed 0 bases and J shed 6 bases, with 11 bases lying between them. Per the germline V gene, CDR1 is LNHNV and CDR2 is YYDKDF (reference sequence). The chain's CDR3 is CATSRDANKDEKLFF. The CDR3 nucleotides read TGTGCCACCAGCAGAGACGCGAATAAGGATGAAAAACTGTTTTTT.

The chain uses TRBV18 and TRBJ2-7; D uncertain. The germline V and J ends were trimmed by 5 bases and 5 bases, with 13 bases remaining between them. This CDR3 has 13 residues. Looked up from germline, CDR1 is KGHSH and CDR2 is LQKENI. The CDR3 nucleotides are TGTGCCAGCTCAATAGATAGGTTGAACGAGCAGTACTTC. Translated: CASSIDRLNEQYF.

This clonotype was detected a few times. This chain joins TRBV19 and TRBJ2-1; maybe TRBD2 (6 bases). The germline V gene encodes CDR1 LNHDA and CDR2 SQIVND (reference sequence). This CDR3 has 16 amino acids. Trimming took off 1 base at V and 2 bases at J, with 12 bases between the two ends. The CDR3: CASSIAGVSPYNEQFF. The DNA of the CDR3 is TGTGCCAGTAGTATAGCGGGAGTCTCCCCCTACAATGAGCAGTTCTTC. Filled out from reference TRBV19 and TRBJ2-1, the complete variable domain reads DGGITQSPKYLFRKEGQNVTLSCEQNLNHDAMYWYRQDPGQGLRLIYYSQIVNDFQKGDIAEGYSVSREKKESFPLTVTSAQKNPTAFYLCASSIAGVSPYNEQFFGPGTRLTVL.

This clonotype was seen a handful of times. The rearrangement joins TRBV5-1 to TRBJ1-5; 12 bases fit TRBD1. Germline V CDR1 and CDR2: SGHRS, YFSETQ. Trimming cost V 4 bases and J 6 bases; bases outside gene matches: 5. The CDR3 is 15 amino acids. Here the CDR3 reads CASSPGTGGVQPQHF. DNA of the CDR3: TGCGCCAGCAGCCCTGGGACAGGGGGCGTTCAGCCCCAGCATTTT. Full variable domain (remainder filled in from reference TRBV5-1 and TRBJ1-5): KAGVTQTPRYLIKTRGQQVTLSCSPISGHRSVSWYQQTPGQGLQFLFEYFSETQRNKGNFPGRFSGRQFSNSRSEMNVSTLELGDSALYLCASSPGTGGVQPQHFGDGTRLSIL.

This clonotype came up many times. This rearrangement joins TRBV11-2 to TRBJ2-5; D could derive from TRBD1 or TRBD2 (5 bases each). V shed 0 bases and J shed 7 bases, with 6 bases lying between them. CDR3 size: 12 residues. Germline-derived CDR1 and CDR2 are SGHAT and FQNNGV. CDR3: CASSLEGVTQYF. The CDR3 DNA reads TGTGCCAGCAGCTTAGAGGGGGTGACCCAGTACTTC.

The chain has TRBV2 and TRBJ2-1, with D possibly matching TRBD2 (5 bases). Between the trimmed V and J ends, which lost 5 bases and 11 bases, there was a span of 10 bases. This CDR3 has 11 amino acids. CDR1 is SNHLY and CDR2 is FYNNEI in the germline V gene. The CDR3 is CASSPGLKQFF. CDR3 DNA: TGTGCCAGCAGTCCAGGACTTAAGCAGTTCTTC.

This clonotype was found many times. The chain couples TRBV7-9 to TRBJ2-3; no clear D. The V end was cut by 3 bases, the J end by 2 bases, with 6 bases between. The CDR3 spans 13 residues. Germline CDR1 reads SEHNR; CDR2 reads FQNEAQ (reference sequence). CDR3 loop: CASSLFSTDTQYF. The CDR3 coding sequence is TGTGCCAGCAGCTTGTTCTCCACAGATACGCAGTATTTT. Full variable domain (rest looked up from reference TRBV7-9 and TRBJ2-3): DTGVSQNPRHKITKRGQNVTFRCDPISEHNRLYWYRQTLGQGPEFLTYFQNEAQLEKSRLLSDRFSAERPKGSFSTLEIQRTEQGDSAMYLCASSLFSTDTQYFGPGTRLTVL.

This clonotype was counted between two and nine times. The J gene is TRBJ2-1, the V gene TRBV27; 8 bases fit TRBD2. Per germline, CDR1 MNHEY and CDR2 SMNVEV (reference sequence). The ends lost 4 bases at V and 4 bases at J; junction bases unmatched: 12. The CDR3 has 17 residues. The CDR3 sequence: CASSSIPGRALYNEQFF. The CDR3 region has the DNA TGTGCCAGCAGTTCGATCCCCGGGAGGGCCTTGTACAATGAGCAGTTCTTC.

This clonotype has more than one count but fewer than ten. The rearrangement joins TRBV11-2 to TRBJ2-2; TRBD1 or TRBD2 may be the D gene (9 bases each). With 5 bases removed from V and 6 bases from J, the gap between germline ends came to 25 bases. The CDR3 sequence is 18 residues long. Germline-derived CDR1 and CDR2 are SGHAT and FQNNGV. This chain's CDR3 is CASSPPGQGVAGAGELFF. The CDR3 DNA is TGTGCCAGCAGCCCCCCGGGACAGGGAGTAGCGGGAGCCGGGGAGCTGTTTTTT.

The chain has TRBV7-6 and TRBJ2-1, with 8 bases aligning to TRBD2. Germline V lookup: CDR1 SGHVS, CDR2 FNYEAQ. The CDR3 is 15 amino acids. The J segment lost 4 bases and the V segment lost 7 bases, leaving 9 bases of the junction unmatched. CDR3 in amino acids: CASTHAGGLYNEQFF. The CDR3 nucleotides are TGTGCCAGCACCCATGCGGGAGGCCTATACAATGAGCAGTTCTTC.

CDR3 amino acids: CASSTAPGLAGANEQFF. The CDR3 DNA reads TGTGCCAGCAGCACAGCCCCGGGACTAGCGGGAGCCAATGAGCAGTTCTTC. This chain links TRBV7-9 with TRBJ2-1, with 14 bases that match TRBD2. The CDR3 length is 17 residues. Per the germline V gene, CDR1 is SEHNR and CDR2 is FQNEAQ (reference sequence). Trimming at V came to 5 bases and at J to 6 bases, leaving 9 bases not matched to a gene.

V gene TRBV6-5 combines with J gene TRBJ2-4; the D is unclear. CDR1 and CDR2 from the germline V gene are MNHEY and SVGAGI. The CDR3 consists of 17 residues. V lost 0 bases, J lost 3 bases, and 15 bases lay in between. The CDR3 DNA reads as TGTGCCAGCAGTTACTCATTTCTGGGGTATCGCAAAAACATTCAGTACTTC. Translated: CASSYSFLGYRKNIQYF.

The rearrangement joins TRBV5-1 to TRBJ2-7; weak D call: TRBD2 (6 bases). CDR1 and CDR2 from the germline V gene are SGHRS and YFSETQ. The CDR3 sequence is 15 residues long. Trimming pared 1 base from V and 2 bases from J, leaving 13 bases between. The CDR3 nucleotides are TGCGCCAGCAGCTTGCGGGACTCCCCTGCCTACGAGCAGTACTTC. Protein product: CASSLRDSPAYEQYF. The variable domain in full, with the rest retrieved from reference TRBV5-1 and TRBJ2-7, is KAGVTQTPRYLIKTRGQQVTLSCSPISGHRSVSWYQQTPGQGLQFLFEYFSETQRNKGNFPGRFSGRQFSNSRSEMNVSTLELGDSALYLCASSLRDSPAYEQYFGPGTRLTVT.

The rearrangement uses TRBV20-1 and TRBJ2-3; unclear D gene. Germline CDR1 DFQATT, CDR2 SNEGSKA (reference sequence). The CDR3 extends over 16 amino acids. The V end lost 6 bases, the J end lost 1 base, and 20 bases lay between the germline ends. Here the CDR3 reads CSAVHGVVWGTDTQYF. In DNA form, the CDR3 reads TGCAGTGCGGTTCATGGGGTGGTGTGGGGCACAGATACGCAGTATTTT.